These 29 T cell receptor beta chains were all obtained from the same sample, sequenced in a study of blood T cell repertoires in COVID-19. Profiling relied on immunoSEQ multiplex PCR, and the TCRdb table lists in-frame clones only, not all of them. The sample lists 95,000 to 150,000 clones; 85% to 90% were seen once. Sequencing was performed on peripheral blood. The source of these receptors is a woman between 70 and 85 years old with acute or convalescent COVID-19.

The V call is TRBV2, the J call TRBJ1-6, with D maybe TRBD1 (5 bases). V was shortened by 2 bases and J by 9 bases, with 11 bases between the two germline ends. The CDR3 is 14 residues long. Germline CDR1 is SNHLY and CDR2 is FYNNEI. The CDR3 loop is CASSETRDSSPLHF. In nucleotides, the CDR3 is TGTGCCAGCAGTGAAACGCGTGACAGTTCACCCCTCCACTTT. Full variable domain (remainder filled in from reference TRBV2 and TRBJ1-6): EPEVTQTPSHQVTQMGQEVILRCVPISNHLYFYWYRQILGQKVEFLVSFYNNEISEKSEIFDDQFSVERPDGSNFTLKIRSTKLEDSAMYFCASSETRDSSPLHFGNGTRLTVT.

This clone was observed a few times. The V gene is TRBV14, the J gene TRBJ1-2; D possibly corresponds to TRBD1 (5 bases). V shed 1 base and J shed 5 bases, with 17 bases lying between them. The CDR3 is made up of 16 amino acids. Germline CDR1 SGHDN, CDR2 FVKESK. CDR3 region: CASSQAGPQTVYGYTF. CDR3 DNA: TGTGCCAGCAGCCAAGCAGGGCCCCAGACGGTTTATGGCTACACCTTC.

The chain recombines TRBV12-5 with TRBJ2-3, with 11 bases lining up with TRBD1. Germline trimming cut 6 bases from V and 5 bases from J; bases unmatched to any gene: 10. The CDR3 sequence is 16 residues long. Germline lookup yields CDR1 LGHNT and CDR2 FRNRAP. CDR3 in DNA: TGTGCTAGTGGCTGGGGGACAGGGGGTTCTCGAGATACGCAGTATTTT. Translating it yields CASGWGTGGSRDTQYF.

This clone was detected once. The V gene is TRBV11-2, the J gene TRBJ1-6; D gene ambiguous. V lost 8 bases and J 10 bases, leaving 12 bases between the germline ends. Looked up from germline, CDR1 is SGHAT and CDR2 is FQNNGV. The CDR3 runs to 12 residues. The CDR3 region is CASREGNSPLHF. The CDR3 DNA reads TGTGCCAGCCGTGAGGGTAACTCACCCCTCCACTTT.

This clone showed up just once. This chain joins TRBV19 and TRBJ2-2; 11 bases agree with TRBD2. The germline CDR1 and CDR2 sequences are LNHDA and SQIVND (reference sequence). V dropped 3 bases and J dropped 6; count of bases not matched to a gene: 6. The CDR3 has 16 residues. The CDR3 nucleotides are TGTGCCAGTAGTATCTATAGCGGGGGGGCCTCCGGGGAGCTGTTTTTT. Its protein product is CASSIYSGGASGELFF.

This clone has only one observation. This chain links TRBV5-1 with TRBJ1-2; the match to TRBD1 covers 8 bases. The CDR3 has 14 amino acids. Per the germline V gene, CDR1 is SGHRS and CDR2 is YFSETQ. V trimming: 4 bases; J trimming: 2 bases; junction bases outside the gene matches: 4. CDR3 DNA: TGCGCCAGCAGCAACCGGGACAGGAACTATGGCTACACCTTC. This encodes CASSNRDRNYGYTF.

The chain employs TRBV28 and TRBJ1-5; D is unresolved. Germline CDR1 reads MDHEN; CDR2 reads SYDVKM. The CDR3 has 13 amino acids. Trimming took 4 bases from V and 6 from J, leaving 10 bases between them. CDR3 DNA: TGTGCCAGCAGTTGGGCCTCTTCTCAGCCCCAGCATTTT. Residues: CASSWASSQPQHF.

V gene TRBV29-1 combines with J gene TRBJ2-6; maybe TRBD2 (5 bases). There are 14 residues in the CDR3. Trimming pared 6 bases from V and 2 bases from J, leaving 11 bases between. The V gene's germline CDR1 is SQVTM and CDR2 ANQGSEA. CDR3 region: CSVPSGAGANVLTF. The CDR3 DNA reads as TGCAGCGTCCCCTCCGGGGCTGGGGCCAACGTCCTGACTTTC. Combining the CDR3 with reference TRBV29-1 and TRBJ2-6 gives the whole variable domain SAVISQKPSRDICQRGTSLTIQCQVDSQVTMMFWYRQQPGQSLTLIATANQGSEATYESGFVIDKFPISRPNLTFSTLTVSNMSPEDSSIYLCSVPSGAGANVLTFGAGSRLTVL.

This clone was seen a single time. The chain couples TRBV2 to TRBJ2-1; 7 bases align to TRBD2. CDR1 and CDR2 (germline): SNHLY, FYNNEI. V lost 1 base, J lost 2 bases, and 2 bases stayed unmatched. CDR3 length equals 15 residues. CDR3 loop: CASSEVGGAYNEQFF. The CDR3 DNA sequence: TGTGCCAGCAGTGAAGTGGGGGGGGCCTACAATGAGCAGTTCTTC.

The rearrangement joins TRBV19 to TRBJ1-1, with a possible D match to TRBD1 (6 bases). This CDR3 region has 15 residues. V shed 5 bases and J shed 1 base, with 14 bases lying between them. Germline lookup yields CDR1 LNHDA and CDR2 SQIVND (reference sequence). CDR3 amino acids: CASSPPGHRNTEAFF. For the CDR3, the DNA is TGTGCCAGTAGTCCCCCGGGACACCGGAACACTGAAGCTTTCTTT.

This clone was counted a few times. V usage is TRBV5-6 and J usage is TRBJ2-7, with 8 bases aligning to TRBD1. J was trimmed by 6 bases and V by 2 bases; bases with no gene match: 7. This CDR3 has 14 amino acids. Germline assignment: CDR1 SGHDT and CDR2 YYEEEE. CDR3 DNA sequence: TGTGCCAGCAGCTTAAAGGACAGGGAGCCCGAGCAGTACTTC. Translation: CASSLKDREPEQYF.

This chain joins TRBV20-1 and TRBJ2-2, with D possibly matching TRBD2 (5 bases). The CDR3 sequence is 14 residues long. Germline CDR1 DFQATT, CDR2 SNEGSKA (reference sequence). V shed 3 bases and J shed 6 bases, with 14 bases lying between them. CDR3 coding DNA: TGCAGTGCTAGTCGTGATGGCGGGTCCGGGGAGCTGTTTTTT. Protein sequence: CSASRDGGSGELFF.

This rearrangement joins TRBV3-1 (or the pseudogene TRBV3-2) to TRBJ2-5, with D unclear. Germline lookup yields CDR1 LGHDT and CDR2 YNNKEL (reference sequence). Trimming stripped 1 base from V and 2 bases from J, with 5 bases between. The CDR3 is made up of 13 amino acids. The CDR3 here is CASSQAGQETQYF. The CDR3 DNA reads as TGTGCCAGCAGCCAAGCGGGTCAAGAGACCCAGTACTTC.

This chain joins TRBV11-2 and TRBJ2-5; possibly TRBD2 for D (6 bases). The ends were cut back, 7 bases at V and 3 bases at J, with 12 bases in the middle. The germline gives CDR1 SGHAT, CDR2 FQNNGV. CDR3 length equals 13 residues. DNA of the CDR3: TGTGCCAGCAACCGGGACTGGGAAGAGACCCAGTACTTC. Its translation: CASNRDWEETQYF.

V and J are TRBV5-4 and TRBJ1-3; TRBD1 agrees at 7 bases. The CDR3 is 18 amino acids. The V gene's germline CDR1 is SGHNT and CDR2 YYREEE (reference sequence). V lost 4 bases, J lost 0 bases, and 13 bases stayed unmatched. This CDR3 reads CASSRGSSGQLSGNTIYF. DNA for the CDR3: TGTGCCAGCAGCAGGGGGTCTTCGGGACAGCTCTCTGGAAACACCATATATTTT.

CDR3 sequence reads: CASSLALIDEQYF. CDR3 in DNA: TGTGCCAGCAGCTTAGCATTGATAGACGAGCAGTACTTC. The V gene is TRBV7-9, the J gene TRBJ2-7; D gene uncertain. Germline values: CDR1 SEHNR, CDR2 FQNEAQ (reference sequence). The CDR3 is 13 residues long. V shed 0 bases and J shed 5 bases, with 8 bases lying between them.

The chain recombines TRBV3-1 (or the pseudogene TRBV3-2) with TRBJ1-2; D possibly corresponds to TRBD1 (5 bases). The V gene lost 5 bases and the J gene lost 5 bases, with 18 bases spanning the gap. Germline V CDR1 and CDR2: LGHDT, YNNKEL (reference sequence). The CDR3 contains 15 residues. For the CDR3, the DNA is TGTGCCAGCAGCGCCACGGGACTTACTTCTTATGGCTACACCTTC. It codes for CASSATGLTSYGYTF.

The rearrangement links TRBV7-9 to TRBJ1-6, with D uncertain. V shed 0 bases and J shed 7 bases, with 16 bases lying between them. The CDR3 contains 17 residues. The V gene's germline CDR1 is SEHNR and CDR2 FQNEAQ (reference sequence). The CDR3: CASSLAAGRVENSPLHF. In nucleotides, the CDR3 is TGTGCCAGCAGCTTAGCCGCGGGGAGGGTAGAGAATTCACCCCTCCACTTT.

The CDR3 region is CASSMRPGAGNQPQHF. The CDR3 DNA reads TGTGCCAGTAGTATGCGTCCAGGGGCAGGCAATCAGCCCCAGCATTTT. The rearrangement uses TRBV19 and TRBJ1-5; a possible D gene is TRBD1 (6 bases). Germline values: CDR1 LNHDA, CDR2 SQIVND (reference sequence). This CDR3 spans 16 amino acids. V was shortened by 3 bases and J by 2 bases, with 14 bases between the two germline ends.

This sequence joins TRBV27 and TRBJ2-1; TRBD2 matches 11 bases. CDR1 is MNHEY, CDR2 SMNVEV, per germline (reference sequence). The CDR3 is made up of 15 amino acids. V lost 3 bases to trimming and J lost 2 bases; unmatched junction nucleotides: 0. The DNA for the CDR3 is TGTGCCAGCAGTTTTAGCGGGGGGGCCTACAATGAGCAGTTCTTC. This sequence encodes CASSFSGGAYNEQFF.

The chain carries TRBV5-5 and TRBJ1-4; TRBD1 aligns across 7 bases. This CDR3 region has 14 residues. Germline CDR1 is SGHKS and CDR2 is YYEKEE (reference sequence). Unmatched junction bases numbered 2, after V lost 0 bases and J lost 6 bases. The CDR3 region is CASSLGRGYEKLFF. The CDR3 bases are TGTGCCAGCAGCTTGGGCAGGGGGTATGAAAAACTGTTTTTT.

This clone was detected once. This chain connects TRBV10-2 to TRBJ1-1, with no clear D. The V gene lost 4 bases and the J gene lost 0 bases, with 9 bases spanning the gap. Per the germline V gene, CDR1 is WSHSY and CDR2 is SAAADI. The CDR3 totals 14 residues. The CDR3 DNA reads as TGCGCCAGCAGTGTGGCCTCCATGAACACTGAAGCTTTCTTT. Translating gives CASSVASMNTEAFF.

The rearrangement joins TRBV29-1 to TRBJ1-2, with 12 bases matching TRBD1. The CDR3 covers 13 residues. V trimming: 4 bases; J trimming: 8 bases; junction bases outside the gene matches: 5. The V gene's germline CDR1 is SQVTM and CDR2 ANQGSEA. The CDR3 loop is CSVVGQGAGGYTF. In DNA, the CDR3 is TGCAGCGTTGTGGGACAGGGGGCCGGGGGCTACACCTTC.

The V gene is TRBV18, the J gene TRBJ2-2; tentative D call: TRBD2 (5 bases). Germline V gene data show CDR1 as KGHSH and CDR2 as LQKENI. CDR3 length: 16 residues. Trimming removed 3 bases from V and 0 bases from J, with 11 bases in between. Here the CDR3 DNA reads TGTGCCAGCTCACCTAGCGCCCCTTCGAACACCGGGGAGCTGTTTTTT. This sequence encodes CASSPSAPSNTGELFF.

V gene TRBV6-6 combines with J gene TRBJ1-1, with 7 bases lining up with TRBD1. CDR3 length: 14 amino acids. Losses at the gene ends were 0 bases for V and 6 bases for J; bases not matched to a gene: 4. The germline gives CDR1 MNHNY, CDR2 SVGAGI (reference sequence). CDR3 amino acids: CASSYSQGPPEAFF. The CDR3 DNA reads TGTGCCAGCAGTTACTCACAGGGGCCCCCTGAAGCTTTCTTT.

The chain is built from TRBV5-1 and TRBJ2-5; D is perhaps TRBD1 (5 bases). Trimming cost V 0 bases and J 2 bases, with 8 bases left between them. Germline CDR1 and CDR2: SGHRS and YFSETQ. The CDR3 is 14 residues long. Here the CDR3 DNA reads TGCGCCAGCAGCTTGGGGGCAGGGCAAGAGACCCAGTACTTC. This gives the protein CASSLGAGQETQYF.

This chain uses TRBV18 with TRBJ1-5; 8 nucleotides line up with TRBD1. There are 15 residues in the CDR3. V lost 5 bases, J lost 2 bases, and 5 bases stayed unmatched. In germline, CDR1 is KGHSH, CDR2 LQKENI. The CDR3 loop is CASSEDRVRNQPQHF. DNA for the CDR3: TGTGCCAGCTCAGAGGACAGGGTACGCAATCAGCCCCAGCATTTT.

This clone was seen many times. The CDR3 protein is CASSFQLAGGPRWTYEQYF. In DNA, the CDR3 is TGTGCCAGCAGTTTCCAACTAGCGGGGGGACCCAGGTGGACCTACGAGCAGTACTTC. The gene calls are TRBV28 and TRBJ2-7; 12 bases agree with TRBD2. CDR3 length: 19 residues. In germline, CDR1 is MDHEN, CDR2 SYDVKM. J was trimmed by 2 bases and V by 3 bases; bases with no gene match: 14.

The chain links TRBV5-1 to TRBJ1-6; D ambiguous. There are 15 residues in the CDR3. V lost 0 bases and J 9 bases, leaving 13 bases between the germline ends. Germline V CDR1 and CDR2: SGHRS, YFSETQ. The DNA of the CDR3 is TGCGCCAGCAGCTTGGCCGCTTACCTCGGTTCACCCCTCCACTTT. Translated: CASSLAAYLGSPLHF.